This T cell receptor beta chain was profiled in a study of CD8+ T cells in alopecia areata. The authors extracted RNA and reverse transcribed it into cDNA as the sequencing template. This table comes from immunoSEQ multiplex PCR, and its TCRdb copy is limited to in-frame clones, with some not included. The sample lists around 140,000 clones, 40% to 65% occurring once. Trimming took 3 bases from V and 2 from J, leaving 11 bases between them. CDR1 and CDR2 (germline): KGHSH, LQKENI. The CDR3 contains 14 residues. This specimen consisted of CD4+ T cells sorted from blood, obtained at week 0. The source is a human donor with alopecia areata. The chain has TRBV18 and TRBJ2-7; perhaps TRBD2 as D (5 bases). CDR3 in amino acids: CASSPSSGTYEQYF. The CDR3 DNA reads TGTGCCAGCTCACCCAGCAGCGGTACCTACGAGCAGTACTTC.